This T cell receptor beta chain was captured in a study of blood T cell repertoires in COVID-19. Sequenced by immunoSEQ multiplex PCR; TCRdb stores in-frame clones only, minus some. In the table there are about 160,000 clones, 82% of which are singletons. CDR3 length: 15 amino acids. Per the germline V gene, CDR1 is LGHNA and CDR2 is YNFKEQ. V was clipped by 1 base and J by 0 bases, with 8 bases between them. The V gene is TRBV4-2, the J gene TRBJ2-3, with unresolved D. This receptor was obtained from a man between 60 and 75 years old who had recovered from COVID-19. Sequenced input: PBMCs or T cells enriched from blood (not recorded which). As DNA, the CDR3 is TGTGCCAGCAGCCAAGTCCTAGGTAGCACAGATACGCAGTATTTT. It is translated as CASSQVLGSTDTQYF.